Listed below are T cell receptor beta chains from one sample, sequenced in a study of blood T cell repertoires in COVID-19. The data were produced by immunoSEQ multiplex PCR, yet TCRdb's version contains in-frame clones alone and is incomplete. The sample yields about 340,000 clones, 85% to 90% seen once. What was sequenced was peripheral blood. The receptors derive from a woman in her seventies with COVID-19, enrolled during active disease. Each CDR3 is given with its conserved first and last residue. The D gene is left open where the match is weak. Rows give clone size only sometimes, using once, few, many, or a class for an expanded clone.

TRBJ1-1	NA	TRBV5-1	NA	TGCGCCAGCAGCTTTAGCTCGTATTTCGAGGGGAACACTGAAGCTTTCTTT	CASSFSSYFEGNTEAFF
TRBJ1-2	NA	TRBV12-3/TRBV12-4	NA	TGTGCCAGCAGTTCCGCAGGGAGGGATGGCTACACCTTC	CASSSAGRDGYTF
TRBJ1-5	NA	TRBV7-2	NA	TGTGCCAGCAGCTTGGGGGGTATTGGGAATCAGCCCCAGCATTTT	CASSLGGIGNQPQHF
TRBJ2-2	NA	TRBV28	NA	TGTGCCAGCCGTCCCCTCGCAGGAGGCGGGGAGCTGTTTTTT	CASRPLAGGGELFF
TRBJ2-7	NA	TRBV7-9	NA	TGTGCCAGCAGCAGAGCTGAGGGCGAGCAGTACTTC	CASSRAEGEQYF
TRBJ1-4	NA	TRBV19	NA	TGTGCCAGTAGGCCTACGACAGTAGGTGAAAAACTGTTTTTT	CASRPTTVGEKLFF
TRBJ1-3	NA	TRBV11-2	TRBD1	TGTGCCAGCAGAAAGCCGGGACAGGGCTCTGGAAACACCATATATTTT	CASRKPGQGSGNTIYF
TRBJ2-3	NA	TRBV5-1	TRBD2	TGCGCCAGCAGCTTGGTCAGCGGGGGGGCAACAGATACGCAGTATTTT	CASSLVSGGATDTQYF
TRBJ2-7	NA	TRBV29-1	NA	TGCAGCGTCGAAGTAGAGAAAGGGGACTACGAGCAGTACTTC	CSVEVEKGDYEQYF
TRBJ2-3	NA	TRBV19	TRBD2	TGTGCCAGTAGTATTAAGCGGGGGGGCCGAACGCAGTATTTT	CASSIKRGGRTQYF
TRBJ2-3	many	TRBV2	NA	TGTGCCAGCAAGGCTAGCGTAGGCACAGATACGCAGTATTTT	CASKASVGTDTQYF
TRBJ1-3	NA	TRBV6-5	TRBD1	TGTGCCAGCAGGGGACAGGGTGGAAACACCATATATTTT	CASRGQGGNTIYF
TRBJ1-2	few	TRBV28	NA	TGTGCCAGCAGTGCCGGGTCCTTAGGCTATGGCTACACCTTC	CASSAGSLGYGYTF
TRBJ2-7	NA	TRBV20-1	TRBD1	TGCAGTGCTAGTACGGACAGGGGCGGGGAGCAGTACTTC	CSASTDRGGEQYF
TRBJ1-2	NA	TRBV10-3	NA	TGTGCCATCAGTACGGCGGATGGTGGCTACACCTTC	CAISTADGGYTF
TRBJ1-1	NA	TRBV2	NA	TGTGCCAGCAGTGAGGATTTGACTTTTGGGGCGAACACTGAAGCTTTCTTT	CASSEDLTFGANTEAFF
TRBJ2-7	NA	TRBV29-1	NA	TGCAGCGTTCTTTGGGCCGCGAATTACGAGCAGTACTTC	CSVLWAANYEQYF